These 11 T cell receptor beta chains were sequenced from one sample in a study of blood T cells in healthy people across ages. For the second PCR, which ran for roughly 6 to 11 cycles, a sample-barcoded 5' primer and a J-beta primer mix were used. TCRdb fed the 5' RACE reads into MiXCR, producing one record per CDR3 protein. The profile covers 950,000 to 1,200,000 distinct CDR3 sequences, with less than 45% appearing a single time and around 13% taken by the ten largest. Sequencing was performed on blood. All receptors come from a man younger than 35 in good health.

This clonotype was counted between two and nine times. The rearrangement joins TRBV2 to TRBJ2-7, with D maybe TRBD1 (5 bases). V was cut by 8 bases and J by 1 base, with 15 bases left in between. Germline CDR1 and CDR2: SNHLY and FYNNEI. The CDR3 is 14 residues long. CDR3 residues: CASVYDSTSYEQYF. In DNA form, the CDR3 reads TGTGCCAGCGTTTATGACAGCACTTCCTACGAGCAGTACTTC. The full variable domain, with the rest looked up from reference TRBV2 and TRBJ2-7, is EPEVTQTPSHQVTQMGQEVILRCVPISNHLYFYWYRQILGQKVEFLVSFYNNEISEKSEIFDDQFSVERPDGSNFTLKIRSTKLEDSAMYFCASVYDSTSYEQYFGPGTRLTVT.

The V call is TRBV28, the J call TRBJ2-7, with D possibly TRBD2 on 7 matching bases. The end of the DNA fits TRBJ2-4 better, so the J call may be wrong. The CDR3 is made up of 17 amino acids. Germline V lookup: CDR1 MDHEN, CDR2 SYDVKM. The CDR3 loop is CASSLSGVGRDKNIQYF. The CDR3 bases are TGTGCCAGCAGTTTATCAGGGGTTGGGAGGGACAAAAACATTCAGTACTTC.

This clonotype was observed a handful of times. The rearrangement links TRBV5-6 to TRBJ2-5, with D perhaps TRBD1 (5 bases). Judging by the DNA end, TRBJ2-7 fits better; the J call may be wrong. Germline values: CDR1 SGHDT, CDR2 YYEEEE. The CDR3 contains 14 residues. CDR3: CASSTDSRGYEQYF. For the CDR3, the DNA is TGTGCCAGCAGCACCGACAGCCGTGGTTACGAGCAGTACTTC.

The chain carries TRBV6-5 and TRBJ1-2; D unresolved. The V gene lost 4 bases and the J gene lost 4 bases, with 13 bases spanning the gap. The CDR3 loop spans 14 amino acids. Per germline, CDR1 MNHEY and CDR2 SVGAGI. CDR3 region: CASSWRTLSYGYTF. CDR3 nucleotide sequence: TGTGCCAGCAGTTGGAGGACCCTTTCCTATGGCTACACCTTC.

V is TRBV9 and J is TRBJ2-3, with 9 bases matching TRBD1. The CDR3 is 14 amino acids. The germline CDR1 and CDR2 sequences are SGDLS and YYNGEE. The J segment lost 5 bases and the V segment lost 0 bases, leaving 1 base of the junction unmatched. The DNA for the CDR3 is TGTGCCAGCAGCGTAGGGGGACAGGGAGATACGCAGTATTTT. It is translated as CASSVGGQGDTQYF.

This sequence joins TRBV4-3 and TRBJ1-6, with D tentatively TRBD1 (6 bases). Trimming removed 2 bases at V and 5 bases at J, with 10 bases between. The CDR3 totals 15 residues. The V gene's germline CDR1 is LGHNA and CDR2 YSLEER. CDR3 protein: CASSQRPGDNSPLHF. CDR3 in DNA: TGCGCCAGCAGCCAACGACCAGGGGATAATTCACCCCTCCACTTT.

This clonotype has a handful of counts. The chain combines TRBV7-2 with TRBJ1-1, with 8 bases that match TRBD1. V gave up 4 bases and J gave up 4 bases; unmatched junction bases: 11. This CDR3 region has 16 residues. Looked up from germline, CDR1 is SGHTA and CDR2 is FQGNSA. CDR3 DNA sequence: TGTGCCAGCAGCTCCCATATTAATGACAGGGGCACTGAAGCTTTCTTT. This gives the protein CASSSHINDRGTEAFF.

The sample holds many counts of this clonotype. The chain joins TRBV12-3 or TRBV12-4 to TRBJ1-1; D perhaps matches TRBD1 (5 bases). Trimming took 3 bases from V and 1 from J, leaving 6 bases between them. The CDR3 has 13 residues. The CDR3 coding sequence is TGTGCCAGCAGTTTTCAGGGGAACACTGAAGCTTTCTTT. Translating gives CASSFQGNTEAFF.

DNA for the CDR3: TGTGCCAGCAGTTACGCAGGTCGGGAGACCCAGTACTTC. Protein product: CASSYAGRETQYF. The chain links TRBV6-5 to TRBJ2-7; D unclear. The J call could be wrong; TRBJ2-5 is a better fit for the DNA end. This CDR3 contains 13 residues. Germline loops: CDR1 MNHEY, CDR2 SVGAGI.

This clonotype was detected only a few times. The chain uses TRBV25-1 and TRBJ1-2; 9 bases are a match to TRBD1. The germline gives CDR1 MGHDK, CDR2 SYGVNS. V shed 8 bases and J 3 bases; nucleotides not matched to a gene: 7. The CDR3 extends over 14 amino acids. In DNA form, the CDR3 reads TGTGCCAGCGAAGGGACAGGGTTTCACTATGGCTACACCTTC. Amino acid sequence: CASEGTGFHYGYTF.

This clonotype appeared a few times. The genes are TRBV7-2 and TRBJ2-1, with D possibly TRBD1 on 6 matching bases. CDR3 length equals 12 residues. CDR1 is SGHTA and CDR2 is FQGNSA in the germline V gene. V was cut by 7 bases and J by 9 bases, with 13 bases left in between. The CDR3 nucleotides read TGTGCCAGCACGAGACAGGTTACTGAGCAGTTCTTC. This gives the protein CASTRQVTEQFF.